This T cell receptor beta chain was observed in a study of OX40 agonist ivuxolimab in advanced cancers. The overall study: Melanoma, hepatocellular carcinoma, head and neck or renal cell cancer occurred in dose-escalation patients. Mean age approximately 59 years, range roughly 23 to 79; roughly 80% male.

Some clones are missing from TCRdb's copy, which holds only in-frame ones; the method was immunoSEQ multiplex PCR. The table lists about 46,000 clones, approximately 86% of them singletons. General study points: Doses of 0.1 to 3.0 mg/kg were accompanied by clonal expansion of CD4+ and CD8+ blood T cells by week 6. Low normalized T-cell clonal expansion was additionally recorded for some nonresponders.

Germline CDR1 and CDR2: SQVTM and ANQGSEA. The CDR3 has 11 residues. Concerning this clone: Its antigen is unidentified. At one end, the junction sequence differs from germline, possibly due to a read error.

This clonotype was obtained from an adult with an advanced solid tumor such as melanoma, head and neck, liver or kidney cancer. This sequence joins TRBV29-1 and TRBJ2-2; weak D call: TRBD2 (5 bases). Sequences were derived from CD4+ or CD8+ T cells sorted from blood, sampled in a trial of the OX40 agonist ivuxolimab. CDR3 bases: TGCAGCGTTCAAGAGGGCGGGGAGCTGTTTTTT. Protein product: CSVQEGGELFF.